This T cell receptor (beta chain) was retrieved from a study of shared clonotypes between healthy human individuals. Study summary: Per-donor plates numbered three CD4 naive, three CD4 memory, two CD8 naive and one CD8 memory.

Sequencing was performed with immunoSEQ multiplex PCR; in TCRdb, only in-frame clones are kept and a portion is missing. The table includes millions of clones, around nine tenths detected once. Germline CDR1 and CDR2: SGHDT and YYEEEE. This CDR3 has 14 residues. Trimming took 1 base from V and 3 from J, leaving 10 bases between them. The chain combines TRBV5-6 with TRBJ2-5; possibly TRBD1 for D (5 bases). This TCR came from a man between 18 and 35 years old in good health. The sequenced material came from naive CD4+ T cells sorted from blood. Specified subset: CD45RA+ positively selected. In nucleotides, the CDR3 is TGTGCCAGCAGCTTGAGTCAGGGTAAAGAGACCCAGTACTTC. Translating it yields CASSLSQGKETQYF. Full variable domain (missing parts from reference TRBV5-6 and TRBJ2-5): DAGVTQSPTHLIKTRGQQVTLRCSPKSGHDTVSWYQQALGQGPQFIFQYYEEEERQRGNFPDRFSGHQFPNYSSELNVNALLLGDSALYLCASSLSQGKETQYFGPGTRLLVL.